This paragraph covers one T cell receptor (beta chain) sequence. Its antigen is unknown. A second PCR, run for roughly 7 to 11 cycles, used a sample-barcoded 5' primer plus a J-beta primer mix. TCRdb reanalysed the 5' RACE reads using MiXCR and keeps one entry per CDR3 protein. In the table there are about 400,000 distinct CDR3 sequences, more than 45% of which are singletons. This sample stems from a study of blood T cells in healthy people across ages. Study conclusions and caveats: The study could not conclusively compare naive and antigen-experienced cells, given its unsorted PBMCs.

The germline V gene has CDR1 LGHDT and CDR2 YNNKEL (reference sequence). This CDR3 spans 15 amino acids. With 1 base clipped from V and 11 bases from J, the junction kept 12 bases outside the gene matches. Aged about 6 to 90, donors were systemically healthy Caucasians from Russia. The rearrangement joins TRBV3-1 to TRBJ2-5, with 8 bases matching TRBD1. The sample was blood. This TCR was sampled from a man aged 55 to 70 in good health. CDR3 sequence reads: CASSQGRGTGREQYF. CDR3 coding DNA: TGTGCCAGCAGCCAAGGCCGAGGGACAGGCAGAGAGCAGTACTTC.